This TCR beta chain was identified in a study of T cell clones after liver transplantation. Study information: Three of the eight recipients were HCV-positive; the rest had non-autoimmune, non-viral transplant indications.

Trimming left V 1 base short and J 1 base short, with 4 bases between. Looked up from germline, CDR1 is SGHAT and CDR2 is FQNNGV. There are 13 residues in the CDR3. Data came from immunoSEQ multiplex PCR; TCRdb stores just in-frame clones and leaves some out. The sample includes 93,000 or so clones, about 86% seen only once; the top ten take approximately 3%. The TCR originated in a human patient who received a liver transplant. Some of the T cells might come from the graft donor. Sequencing used CD4+ T cells from blood, obtained approximately 43 months after liver transplant. The chain links TRBV11-2 to TRBJ1-2; D not certain. CDR3 protein: CASSLGVNYGYTF. CDR3 sequence (DNA): TGTGCCAGCAGCTTAGGGGTTAACTATGGCTACACCTTC.